The clone carrying this T cell receptor beta chain showed up many times. Its antigen is undetermined. The source of the sample is a study of CD8 T cells in ankylosing spondylitis. CDR3 length equals 13 residues. CDR1 is SGHDT, CDR2 YYEEEE, per germline. The germline V and J ends were trimmed by 4 bases and 6 bases, with 14 bases remaining between them. Scientists made TCR beta libraries using quantitative 5'-RACE with molecular barcodes. Via MiXCR, TCRdb re-called the 5' RACE reads, giving one row per CDR3 protein. The sample has under 250,000 distinct CDR3 sequences, 7.5% to 9.5% seen once. Study-level points and caveats: Disease-linked clones were found to be CD8+ and relatively rare in peripheral blood.

Sequencing input: blood, either unsorted or a sorted T cell fraction (not recorded which). J is TRBJ2-7 and V is TRBV5-6; D possibly corresponds to TRBD1 (6 bases). The sequence was obtained from a female donor with ankylosing spondylitis or in good health (not recorded which). The CDR3 protein is CASSVGQWSEQYF. CDR3 coding DNA: TGTGCCAGCAGCGTAGGACAGTGGAGCGAGCAGTACTTC.